The 17 T cell receptor beta chains below come from one sample, sequenced in a study of T cell changes during pregnancy in multiple sclerosis. Method: immunoSEQ multiplex PCR; TCRdb's copy keeps in-frame clones and lacks some. The profile shows about 48,000 clones, almost 95% of them singletons. The starting material was CD4+ T cells from peripheral blood mononuclear cells, obtained in the second trimester of pregnancy. Source of these receptors: a female donor in good health, enrolled as a control in a pregnancy study.

The chain employs TRBV27 and TRBJ2-7; D possibly corresponds to TRBD2 (5 bases). V was clipped by 2 bases and J by 7 bases, with 12 bases between them. This CDR3 contains 13 residues. Germline loops: CDR1 MNHEY, CDR2 SMNVEV (reference sequence). This CDR3 is CASSLLPGIEQYF. Here the CDR3 DNA reads TGTGCCAGCAGTTTACTCCCGGGGATAGAGCAGTACTTC.

The chain couples TRBV5-6 to TRBJ2-2; D perhaps matches TRBD2 (6 bases). From germline, CDR1 is SGHDT and CDR2 YYEEEE. The CDR3 consists of 15 residues. The V end was cut by 2 bases, the J end by 8 bases, with 16 bases between. The CDR3 nucleotides read TGTGCCAGCAGCTTAGCCGCGGGACTCGCAGGGGAGCTGTTTTTT. Translated, it gives CASSLAAGLAGELFF. Filled out from reference TRBV5-6 and TRBJ2-2, the complete variable domain reads DAGVTQSPTHLIKTRGQQVTLRCSPKSGHDTVSWYQQALGQGPQFIFQYYEEEERQRGNFPDRFSGHQFPNYSSELNVNALLLGDSALYLCASSLAAGLAGELFFGEGSRLTVL.

V gene TRBV25-1 combines with J gene TRBJ2-7; 9 bases agree with TRBD1. CDR1 is MGHDK, CDR2 SYGVNS, per germline. The CDR3 has 13 residues. V shed 6 bases, J shed 4 bases, and the junction held 4 bases outside the gene matches. Written as DNA, the CDR3 is TGTGCCAGCAGGAACAGGGGGCGTTACGAGCAGTACTTC. Residues: CASRNRGRYEQYF.

The V and J genes are TRBV30 and TRBJ1-2; 7 nucleotides agree with TRBD1. The V gene end was trimmed by 2 bases and the J gene end by 7 bases; junction bases not matched to a gene: 13. Germline CDR1 GTSNPN, CDR2 SVGIG (reference sequence). The CDR3 contains 15 residues. The CDR3 DNA follows: TGTGCCTGGAGTCCGCTGACAGGGCGCGCGGGTGGCTACACCTTC. Protein sequence: CAWSPLTGRAGGYTF.

The rearrangement links TRBV5-4 to TRBJ2-7; a possible D gene is TRBD2 (7 bases). The CDR3 totals 15 residues. Germline CDR1 reads SGHNT; CDR2 reads YYREEE (reference sequence). Trimming stripped 2 bases from V and 0 bases from J, with 12 bases between. CDR3 sequence (DNA): TGTGCCAGCAGCTTCGGGGGGACAAGCTCCTACGAGCAGTACTTC. This translates into CASSFGGTSSYEQYF.

The chain couples TRBV7-8 to TRBJ2-4, with a possible D match to TRBD1 (5 bases). This CDR3 region has 14 residues. V was cut by 0 bases and J by 5 bases, with 8 bases left in between. Per germline, CDR1 SGHVS and CDR2 FQNEAQ. CDR3 DNA sequence: TGTGCCAGCAGCTTAGCAGGGGTCCAAAACATTCAGTACTTC. It codes for CASSLAGVQNIQYF.

About this clone: The sample contains more than one DNA sequence encoding this CDR3. V and J are TRBV9 and TRBJ2-1, with D possibly matching TRBD1 (6 bases). Germline V gene sequence: CDR1 SGDLS, CDR2 YYNGEE. The CDR3 has 15 amino acids. The ends were cut back, 2 bases at V and 1 base at J, with 10 bases in the middle. The CDR3 sequence is CASSVGQGSYNEQFF. DNA for the CDR3: TGTGCCAGCAGCGTGGGGCAGGGGTCCTACAATGAGCAGTTCTTC.

The chain recombines TRBV15 with TRBJ2-5; maybe TRBD1 (5 bases). Germline CDR1 is LNHNV and CDR2 is YYDKDF (reference sequence). Deletions cut 1 base from V and 3 bases from J, with 9 bases between. The CDR3 contains 14 residues. The CDR3: CATSRGGQKETQYF. CDR3 bases: TGTGCCACCAGCAGAGGGGGCCAGAAAGAGACCCAGTACTTC. The full variable domain, completed using reference TRBV15 and TRBJ2-5, is DAMVIQNPRYQVTQFGKPVTLSCSQTLNHNVMYWYQQKSSQAPKLLFHYYDKDFNNEADTPDNFQSRRPNTSFCFLDIRSPGLGDTAMYLCATSRGGQKETQYFGPGTRLLVL.

The chain links TRBV5-4 to TRBJ2-1, with a tentative D call TRBD1 (6 bases). V lost 0 bases and J 7 bases, leaving 11 bases between the germline ends. Germline V gene data show CDR1 as SGHNT and CDR2 as YYREEE (reference sequence). This CDR3 contains 14 residues. CDR3 residues: CASSLGGGQNEQFF. In nucleotides, the CDR3 is TGTGCCAGCAGCTTGGGTGGGGGCCAGAATGAGCAGTTCTTC.

This rearrangement joins TRBV6-6 to TRBJ2-1, with TRBD2 matching 9 bases. Trimming at V came to 6 bases and at J to 8 bases, leaving 14 bases not matched to a gene. Germline CDR1 MNHNY, CDR2 SVGAGI (reference sequence). The CDR3 is 16 amino acids. The CDR3 here is CASRLSAGGPTYEQFF. CDR3 DNA sequence: TGTGCCAGCAGATTATCAGCGGGAGGCCCTACATATGAGCAGTTCTTC.

The chain is built from TRBV25-1 and TRBJ1-4, with 9 bases that match TRBD1. CDR1 and CDR2 from the germline V gene are MGHDK and SYGVNS. The CDR3 is 14 residues long. The V and J ends lost 3 bases and 7 bases, in that order; junction bases with no gene match: 3. CDR3 in DNA: TGTGCCAGCAGTGATCGGACAGGGGTTGAAAAACTGTTTTTT. Its protein product is CASSDRTGVEKLFF.

This clone was seen a handful of times. The chain is built from TRBV4-1 and TRBJ1-5, with TRBD1 matching 7 bases. Germline CDR1 MGHRA, CDR2 YSYEKL. Trimming cost V 1 base and J 5 bases; bases outside gene matches: 2. This CDR3 spans 14 amino acids. The CDR3 sequence: CASSQADRDQPQHF. The CDR3 bases are TGCGCCAGCAGCCAAGCCGACAGGGATCAGCCCCAGCATTTT.

The V and J genes are TRBV19 and TRBJ1-5; possibly TRBD1 for D (6 bases). Trimming shortened V by 5 bases and J by 3 bases, and 8 bases separated the two germline ends. The CDR3 sequence is 13 residues long. From germline, CDR1 is LNHDA and CDR2 SQIVND (reference sequence). The CDR3 sequence is CASSPGVNQPQHF. The CDR3 region has the DNA TGTGCCAGTAGTCCAGGGGTCAATCAGCCCCAGCATTTT.

The chain couples TRBV5-1 to TRBJ2-7; 9 nucleotides match TRBD2. CDR3 length: 13 residues. Trimming took 4 bases from V and 12 from J; bases not matched to a gene: 11. Germline loops: CDR1 SGHRS, CDR2 YFSETQ. DNA of the CDR3: TGCGCCAGCAGCCCTCGAGTAGCGGGAGTTTTGTACTTC. It yields the protein CASSPRVAGVLYF. Using reference TRBV5-1 and TRBJ2-7 for the parts outside the CDR3, the full variable domain is KAGVTQTPRYLIKTRGQQVTLSCSPISGHRSVSWYQQTPGQGLQFLFEYFSETQRNKGNFPGRFSGRQFSNSRSEMNVSTLELGDSALYLCASSPRVAGVLYFGPGTRLTVT.

The chain has TRBV28 and TRBJ2-5; 7 bases align to TRBD2. The CDR3 contains 15 residues. Losses at the gene ends were 3 bases for V and 1 base for J; bases not matched to a gene: 5. The germline gives CDR1 MDHEN, CDR2 SYDVKM. CDR3 sequence reads: CASSFRGGSQETQYF. In DNA, the CDR3 is TGTGCCAGCAGTTTTCGGGGAGGGAGCCAAGAGACCCAGTACTTC.

This clone was found once. The chain has TRBV5-1 and TRBJ1-4; D gene unclear. This CDR3 is built from 12 residues. Trimming took 0 bases from V and 10 from J, leaving 7 bases between them. Germline values: CDR1 SGHRS, CDR2 YFSETQ. CDR3 sequence (DNA): TGCGCCAGCAGCTTGGAAAGAGGAAAACTGTTTTTT. It translates to CASSLERGKLFF.

The rearrangement uses TRBV4-3 and TRBJ2-4; 7 nucleotides line up with TRBD2. CDR3 length: 17 amino acids. Germline CDR1 and CDR2: LGHNA and YSLEER. With V trimmed by 4 bases and J by 2 bases, 11 bases remained unmatched. The CDR3 spells CASSLRGGLGPKNIQYF. In DNA form, the CDR3 reads TGCGCCAGCAGCCTGAGGGGAGGGCTCGGCCCCAAAAACATTCAGTACTTC.